The 8 T cell receptor beta chains listed next were all sequenced from one sample in a study of T cells in Graves' hyperthyroidism and ophthalmopathy (dated by TCRdb to the late 2010s). Libraries came from multiplex PCR. Sequencing was performed on an Illumina HiSeq 2000. Amplification of TCR beta CDR3 regions was carried out from RNA transcripts. For the first round of RT-PCR on the TCR CDR3, the HTBI primer set was used together with the Qiagen OneStep RT-PCR kit. In-frame beta chains were kept once TCRdb had trimmed the public reads at Q25 with fastp and called clones with MiXCR. Identical CDR3 proteins give one entry, which carries the most common genes and DNA. This sample holds almost 35,000 distinct CDR3 sequences; about 52% were observed only once. The top ten hold about 25% of the sample. Material: blood. These TCRs come from a woman between 35 and 50 years old with Graves' ophthalmopathy.

This clonotype has a count of ten or more. The J gene is TRBJ2-3, the V gene TRBV12-3 or TRBV12-4; D is unresolved. The CDR3 is 12 amino acids. Trimming took 10 bases from V and 5 from J, leaving 13 bases between them. CDR3 in amino acids: CATTFLGDTQYF. The CDR3, as DNA: TGTGCCACCACCTTTCTTGGAGATACGCAGTATTTT.

There are many counts of this clonotype. The V and J genes are TRBV6-1 and TRBJ2-1; D might be TRBD2 (6 bases). The length of the CDR3 is 17 residues. Between the trimmed V and J ends, which lost 2 bases and 2 bases, there was a span of 16 bases. Looked up from germline, CDR1 is MNHNS and CDR2 is SASEGT. The CDR3 region is CASSERYAGRPYNEQFF. In DNA form, the CDR3 reads TGTGCCAGCAGTGAAAGATATGCAGGGAGGCCCTACAATGAGCAGTTCTTC.

This clonotype was seen only once. This sequence joins TRBV7-2 and TRBJ2-5; TRBD2 aligns across 12 bases. Gene TRBJ2-7 matches the end of the DNA better, so the J call may be wrong. CDR3 length: 15 amino acids. Germline CDR1 and CDR2: SGHTA and FQGNSA. CDR3 in DNA: TGTGCCAGCAGCCAACTAGCGGGAGGAATCTACGAGCAGTACTTC. This encodes CASSQLAGGIYEQYF.

This clonotype was picked up one time. The missing conserved phenylalanine or tryptophan at the end of this CDR3 makes a read error likely. This chain connects TRBV6-6 to TRBJ2-2; maybe TRBD1 (5 bases). CDR1 is MNHNY, CDR2 SVGAGI, per germline (reference sequence). Trimming took off 7 bases at V and 8 bases at J, with 17 bases between the two ends. The CDR3 spans 14 residues. CDR3 sequence reads: CASTLSQGSGELFS. The CDR3 coding sequence is TGTGCCAGCACTCTATCCCAGGGTTCTGGGGAGCTGTTTTCT.

The chain combines TRBV29-1 with TRBJ1-5; tentative D call: TRBD1 (5 bases). Looked up from germline, CDR1 is SQVTM and CDR2 is ANQGSEA. This CDR3 has 13 amino acids. Trimming left V 4 bases short and J 7 bases short, with 14 bases between. CDR3 protein: CSVVLGAGQPQHF. CDR3 coding DNA: TGCAGCGTTGTACTAGGGGCTGGGCAGCCCCAGCATTTT.

This clonotype was recorded at least ten times. This rearrangement joins TRBV6-1 to TRBJ1-5; 10 bases map to TRBD1. The CDR3 sequence is 14 residues long. V shed 4 bases, J shed 7 bases, and the junction held 4 bases outside the gene matches. Germline V CDR1 and CDR2: MNHNS, SASEGT. CDR3 sequence (DNA): TGTGCCAGCAGTGGACAGGGGGCATACCAGCCCCAGCATTTT. Amino acid sequence: CASSGQGAYQPQHF.

The gene calls are TRBV11-2 and TRBJ2-7; no reliable D call. Germline CDR1 is SGHAT and CDR2 is FQNNGV. V gave up 5 bases and J gave up 6 bases, with 8 bases separating them. CDR3 size: 11 residues. The CDR3 spells CASSAALEQYF. CDR3 in DNA: TGTGCCAGCAGCGCTGCCCTCGAGCAGTACTTC.

This clonotype rates as medium-sized. The chain uses TRBV2 and TRBJ2-3; D is undetermined. The CDR3 has 14 amino acids. Germline CDR1 is SNHLY and CDR2 is FYNNEI. Between the trimmed V and J ends, which lost 4 bases and 5 bases, there was a span of 13 bases. CDR3 in DNA: TGTGCCAGCAGTGCAATGACGAATCGAGATACGCAGTATTTT. It translates to CASSAMTNRDTQYF. Full variable domain (remainder filled in from reference TRBV2 and TRBJ2-3): EPEVTQTPSHQVTQMGQEVILRCVPISNHLYFYWYRQILGQKVEFLVSFYNNEISEKSEIFDDQFSVERPDGSNFTLKIRSTKLEDSAMYFCASSAMTNRDTQYFGPGTRLTVL.